Below, 30 T cell receptor beta chains from the same sample are listed, as sequenced in a study of cytomegalovirus exposure and HLA in healthy donors. Researchers ran the PCR with 60 Vbeta and 13 Jbeta primers. The protocol was immunoSEQ multiplex PCR, while the TCRdb copy is restricted to in-frame clones and leaves out a portion. The sample has some 110,000 clones; about 81% are singletons. Input material: PBMCs. Source of these receptors: a male donor in good health and CMV-seropositive.

The table lists this clone with a few counts. V is TRBV6-6 and J is TRBJ1-6; 8 positions match TRBD1. The CDR3 is made up of 15 amino acids. Germline loops: CDR1 MNHNY, CDR2 SVGAGI (reference sequence). Germline trimming cut 7 bases from V and 6 bases from J; bases unmatched to any gene: 8. This chain's CDR3 is CASTLRGQSNSPLHF. Written as DNA, the CDR3 is TGTGCCAGCACCCTCAGGGGGCAGAGTAATTCACCCCTCCACTTT.

The chain recombines TRBV6-5 with TRBJ1-1; the D gene is possibly TRBD1 (6 bases). V gave up 7 bases and J gave up 6 bases, with 18 bases separating them. CDR3 length: 14 residues. CDR1 is MNHEY, CDR2 SVGAGI, per germline. The CDR3 nucleotides read TGTGCCAGCACCGAAGGGGGGGGGCGGGCTGAAGCTTTCTTT. It yields the protein CASTEGGGRAEAFF.

This chain uses TRBV29-1 with TRBJ2-3, with a possible D match to TRBD2 (6 bases). Trimming removed 4 bases from V and 4 bases from J, with 9 bases in between. The CDR3 runs 12 residues. The germline CDR1 and CDR2 sequences are SQVTM and ANQGSEA. Here the CDR3 DNA reads TGCAGCGTTGGTACGGGGGCAGATACGCAGTATTTT. Translated, it gives CSVGTGADTQYF.

The rearrangement uses TRBV5-6 and TRBJ2-7, with 8 bases fitting TRBD1. J lost 6 bases, V lost 4 bases, and 9 bases had no gene match. CDR3 length equals 14 residues. The V gene's germline CDR1 is SGHDT and CDR2 YYEEEE. The CDR3 nucleotides read TGTGCCAGCAGCAGGGGACAGGTTTACGGCGAGCAGTACTTC. Amino acids: CASSRGQVYGEQYF.

The chain combines TRBV28 with TRBJ2-7, with 12 bases fitting TRBD2. V was clipped by 5 bases and J by 2 bases; unmatched bases: 7. Germline V gene sequence: CDR1 MDHEN, CDR2 SYDVKM. The CDR3 contains 16 residues. This CDR3 is CASSVPASGRAYEQYF. Written as DNA, the CDR3 is TGTGCCAGCAGTGTACCGGCTAGCGGGAGGGCCTACGAGCAGTACTTC.

This clone was counted only a few times. The genes are TRBV7-9 and TRBJ2-2; no reliable D call. Trimming stripped 5 bases from V and 6 bases from J, with 13 bases between. CDR1 is SEHNR and CDR2 is FQNEAQ in the germline V gene (reference sequence). This CDR3 is built from 14 residues. CDR3 region: CASSPDLGSGELFF. In DNA, the CDR3 is TGTGCCAGCAGCCCTGACCTGGGCTCCGGGGAGCTGTTTTTT.

V and J are TRBV7-2 and TRBJ2-5, with D possibly matching TRBD2 (5 bases). Trimming shortened V by 0 bases and J by 5 bases, and 10 bases separated the two germline ends. Germline CDR1 SGHTA, CDR2 FQGNSA. The CDR3 contains 14 residues. The CDR3 region has the DNA TGTGCCAGCAGCTTAGCGGGAGCTCGGGAGACCCAGTACTTC. Translated: CASSLAGARETQYF.

The rearrangement uses TRBV6-5 and TRBJ2-1; TRBD2 agrees at 9 bases. J lost 5 bases, V lost 4 bases, and 6 bases had no gene match. This CDR3 comprises 15 residues. CDR1 and CDR2 (germline): MNHEY, SVGAGI. The CDR3 DNA sequence: TGTGCCAGCAGTTCAACTAGCGGGCACAACAATGAGCAGTTCTTC. Translation gives CASSSTSGHNNEQFF.

This clone came up a few times. The CDR3 loop is CASSSAQGAGNQPQHF. The DNA for the CDR3 is TGTGCCAGCAGTTCTGCCCAGGGGGCTGGCAATCAGCCCCAGCATTTT. The V and J genes are TRBV27 and TRBJ1-5; TRBD1 agrees at 8 bases. The V segment lost 4 bases and the J segment 2 bases; nucleotides outside the gene matches: 7. CDR3 length: 16 residues. Per germline, CDR1 MNHEY and CDR2 SMNVEV (reference sequence).

V usage is TRBV6-5 and J usage is TRBJ1-2; D may be TRBD1 (5 bases). V was pared by 6 bases and J by 2 bases, with 10 bases between. Germline assignment: CDR1 MNHEY and CDR2 SVGAGI. The CDR3 sequence is 13 residues long. CDR3 in DNA: TGTGCCAGCAGCGCAGGGTTCAACTATGGCTACACCTTC. It encodes CASSAGFNYGYTF.

This clone was picked up one time. The chain employs TRBV28 and TRBJ2-7; D gene uncertain. CDR1 is MDHEN, CDR2 SYDVKM, per germline. The CDR3 covers 13 residues. Trimming pared 5 bases from V and 2 bases from J, leaving 10 bases between. The CDR3 sequence is CASSTPNAYEQYF. The DNA for the CDR3 is TGTGCCAGCAGTACCCCTAACGCCTACGAGCAGTACTTC.

In this sample, this clone turned up once. The chain has TRBV7-8 and TRBJ2-2; 10 bases are a match to TRBD2. This CDR3 spans 17 amino acids. Trimming cost V 5 bases and J 8 bases; bases outside gene matches: 14. Per germline, CDR1 SGHVS and CDR2 FQNEAQ. The CDR3 DNA sequence: TGTGCCAGCAGCCCTAGGACTAGCGGACCTACGGGGGGGGAGCTGTTTTTT. It encodes CASSPRTSGPTGGELFF.

This clone appeared a few times. The chain recombines TRBV6-5 with TRBJ1-2; TRBD1 aligns across 9 bases. Trimming removed 6 bases from V and 5 bases from J; junction bases left unmatched: 7. Germline CDR1 MNHEY, CDR2 SVGAGI. CDR3 size: 14 residues. Here the CDR3 DNA reads TGTGCCAGCAGAAACCGGGACAGGGTGTATGGCTACACCTTC. Amino acids: CASRNRDRVYGYTF.

V gene TRBV28 combines with J gene TRBJ2-7, with 11 bases lining up with TRBD2. Germline assignment: CDR1 MDHEN and CDR2 SYDVKM. CDR3 size: 17 residues. Trimming cost V 1 base and J 2 bases; bases outside gene matches: 7. The CDR3 coding sequence is TGTGCCAGCAGTTTATCAGTGGGGACTAGCGGCACCTACGAGCAGTACTTC. Protein product: CASSLSVGTSGTYEQYF.

This CDR3 is CASSFRGTGRPREQYF. Here the CDR3 DNA reads TGTGCCAGCAGCTTTAGAGGGACAGGCCGCCCCCGCGAGCAGTACTTC. The chain has TRBV5-6 and TRBJ2-7, with TRBD1 identical over 8 bases. CDR1 and CDR2 from the germline V gene are SGHDT and YYEEEE. This CDR3 has 16 amino acids. V was clipped by 2 bases and J by 6 bases; unmatched bases: 13.

This clone appeared a few times. The genes are TRBV7-2 and TRBJ1-1; 7 bases agree with TRBD1. Germline CDR1 reads SGHTA; CDR2 reads FQGNSA. The CDR3 has 13 amino acids. The V gene end was trimmed by 6 bases and the J gene end by 7 bases; junction bases not matched to a gene: 8. The CDR3 bases are TGTGCCAGCAGGGAGCCGGGACAGAATGAAGCTTTCTTT. It yields the protein CASREPGQNEAFF.

The J gene is TRBJ2-7, the V gene TRBV7-8, with 9 bases identical to TRBD1. CDR1 is SGHVS, CDR2 FQNEAQ, per germline. V was clipped by 8 bases and J by 2 bases; unmatched bases: 13. This CDR3 region has 16 residues. The chain's CDR3 is CASAGGGTGLTYEQYF. CDR3 nucleotide sequence: TGTGCCAGCGCCGGGGGAGGGACAGGGCTAACCTACGAGCAGTACTTC.

The V call is TRBV28, the J call TRBJ1-2; D unclear. The CDR3 is made up of 14 amino acids. V lost 6 bases and J lost 7, with 18 bases in between. Germline V CDR1 and CDR2: MDHEN, SYDVKM. CDR3 loop: CASRTTNSFVGYTF. CDR3 in DNA: TGTGCCAGCAGGACGACAAACTCGTTCGTTGGCTACACCTTC.

The chain has TRBV7-9 and TRBJ1-5; TRBD1 is a possible D gene (5 bases). The length of the CDR3 is 14 residues. The V end lost 0 bases, the J end lost 2 bases, and 5 bases lay between the germline ends. Germline lookup yields CDR1 SEHNR and CDR2 FQNEAQ (reference sequence). In DNA form, the CDR3 reads TGTGCCAGCAGCTTAGCAGGGGGCAATCAGCCCCAGCATTTT. Its protein product is CASSLAGGNQPQHF.

This clone was counted a single time. V and J are TRBV6-5 and TRBJ2-7; TRBD1 agrees at 10 bases. After removal of 5 bases from V and 5 bases from J, the junction contained 6 bases not matched to a gene. Germline CDR1 is MNHEY and CDR2 is SVGAGI. This CDR3 has 14 amino acids. The CDR3 sequence is CASSEEGTGDEQYF. The CDR3 nucleotides are TGTGCCAGCAGTGAAGAGGGGACAGGGGACGAGCAGTACTTC.

This clone appeared a few times. The V call is TRBV2, the J call TRBJ1-5; perhaps TRBD1 as D (5 bases). The ends were cut back, 6 bases at V and 3 bases at J, with 12 bases in the middle. This CDR3 is 14 amino acids long. From germline, CDR1 is SNHLY and CDR2 FYNNEI. The CDR3 sequence: CASRPGGTNQPQHF. CDR3 DNA sequence: TGTGCCAGCAGGCCGGGGGGTACCAATCAGCCCCAGCATTTT.

V and J are TRBV28 and TRBJ2-5; 7 bases map to TRBD2. CDR1 is MDHEN, CDR2 SYDVKM, per germline. J gave up 5 bases and V 6 bases, and 3 bases lay outside the gene matches. The CDR3 runs 12 residues. DNA of the CDR3: TGTGCCAGCAGAACTAGCGACGAGACCCAGTACTTC. Amino acid sequence: CASRTSDETQYF.

This clone has more than one count but fewer than ten. The rearrangement uses TRBV19 and TRBJ1-5; 8 bases align to TRBD1. This CDR3 spans 16 amino acids. CDR1 is LNHDA and CDR2 is SQIVND in the germline V gene (reference sequence). Trimming at V came to 5 bases and at J to 6 bases, leaving 12 bases not matched to a gene. CDR3 bases: TGTGCCAGTAGTCTCTACGGGACAGGAGGGTTTCAGCCCCAGCATTTT. This codes for CASSLYGTGGFQPQHF.

This clone occurred a few times. V is TRBV5-4 and J is TRBJ2-7; possibly TRBD1 for D (6 bases). The CDR3 spans 14 residues. The ends were cut back, 0 bases at V and 6 bases at J, with 13 bases in the middle. From germline, CDR1 is SGHNT and CDR2 YYREEE (reference sequence). The CDR3: CASSLDRVNREQYF. CDR3 nucleotides: TGTGCCAGCAGCTTGGACAGGGTGAATCGCGAGCAGTACTTC.

The chain links TRBV7-2 to TRBJ2-7; D gene unclear. The CDR3 runs to 15 residues. V was pared by 5 bases and J by 1 base, with 15 bases between. From germline, CDR1 is SGHTA and CDR2 FQGNSA. The CDR3 coding sequence is TGTGCCAGCAGCGCCCTGAACGCGCTTTCCTACGAGCAGTACTTC. The encoded protein is CASSALNALSYEQYF.

This clone turned up a few times. The rearrangement joins TRBV5-1 to TRBJ2-7; TRBD2 matches at 10 bases. CDR1 SGHRS and CDR2 YFSETQ come from the germline V gene. The CDR3 sequence is 16 residues long. J gave up 2 bases and V 5 bases, and 10 bases lay outside the gene matches. CDR3 DNA: TGCGCCAGCAGTCATACCACCGGGACTAGCGCCTACGAGCAGTACTTC. This sequence encodes CASSHTTGTSAYEQYF.

The chain carries TRBV4-3 and TRBJ2-3; TRBD2 matches at 9 bases. This CDR3 spans 21 amino acids. J was trimmed by 0 bases and V by 0 bases; bases with no gene match: 16. Germline values: CDR1 LGHNA, CDR2 YSLEER. In DNA, the CDR3 is TGCGCCAGCAGCCAAGATCGAAATAGCGGGGGTAAATCATCTAGCACAGATACGCAGTATTTT. Protein sequence: CASSQDRNSGGKSSSTDTQYF.

DNA of the CDR3: TGTGCCTGGAGTCTCCTCCGGGGTGTCGGTCAGCCCCAGCATTTT. This encodes CAWSLLRGVGQPQHF. The gene calls are TRBV30 and TRBJ1-5; unclear D gene. The V gene's germline CDR1 is GTSNPN and CDR2 SVGIG (reference sequence). Trimming left V 2 bases short and J 6 bases short, with 17 bases between. The CDR3 is made up of 15 amino acids. Full variable domain (remainder filled in from reference TRBV30 and TRBJ1-5): SQTIHQWPATLVQPVGSPLSLECTVEGTSNPNLYWYRQAAGRGLQLLFYSVGIGQISSEVPQNLSASRPQDRQFILSSKKLLLSDSGFYLCAWSLLRGVGQPQHFGDGTRLSIL.

This chain joins TRBV19 and TRBJ1-1; D is perhaps TRBD1 (6 bases). The V gene lost 9 bases and the J gene lost 8 bases, with 13 bases spanning the gap. The CDR3 has 11 residues. The V gene's germline CDR1 is LNHDA and CDR2 SQIVND (reference sequence). The CDR3 region is CASRVDSEAFF. The CDR3, as DNA: TGTGCCAGCAGGGTGGACAGCGAAGCTTTCTTT. The full variable domain, its missing parts supplied by reference TRBV19 and TRBJ1-1, is DGGITQSPKYLFRKEGQNVTLSCEQNLNHDAMYWYRQDPGQGLRLIYYSQIVNDFQKGDIAEGYSVSREKKESFPLTVTSAQKNPTAFYLCASRVDSEAFFGQGTRLTVV.

V and J are TRBV6-1 and TRBJ1-5; no reliable D call. Trimming removed 7 bases at V and 6 bases at J, with 13 bases between. The CDR3 extends over 13 amino acids. CDR1 is MNHNS, CDR2 SASEGT, per germline. The CDR3 DNA reads TGTGCCAGCATCTGGGAGGGAAGTCAGCCCCAGCATTTT. Translated: CASIWEGSQPQHF.